Each of the 7 T cell receptor beta chains below was sequenced from the same sample in a study of memory CD4+ T cells and cytomegalovirus serostatus. Single viable CD3+CD4+CD8-CD45RO+ cells were sorted as the memory CD4+ T cells. The protocol was immunoSEQ multiplex PCR, while the TCRdb copy is restricted to in-frame clones and leaves out a portion. The repertoire holds about 50,000 clones, around four fifths seen once, with roughly 0.76% in the top ten. The sequencing sample was made of memory CD4+ T cells from blood. These TCRs come from an adult in good health and CMV-seronegative.

V gene TRBV11-3 combines with J gene TRBJ2-3; D gene ambiguous. The ends were cut back, 5 bases at V and 4 bases at J, with 13 bases in the middle. Looked up from germline, CDR1 is SGHNT and CDR2 is YENEEA. The CDR3 covers 14 residues. The CDR3 DNA reads as TGTGCCAGCAGCGTTGGTTACACATCAGATACGCAGTATTTT. Amino acid sequence: CASSVGYTSDTQYF.

The CDR3 coding sequence is TGTGCCAGCAGTGTGACAGGGGTTTTAAATGAAAAACTGTTTTTT. Translated, it gives CASSVTGVLNEKLFF. V usage is TRBV6-1 and J usage is TRBJ1-4; 8 nucleotides align to TRBD1. V trimming: 4 bases; J trimming: 5 bases; junction bases outside the gene matches: 6. The germline CDR1 and CDR2 sequences are MNHNS and SASEGT. The CDR3 runs to 15 residues.

The V gene is TRBV28, the J gene TRBJ2-1, with 13 bases aligning to TRBD2. Trimming removed 8 bases from V and 4 bases from J; junction bases left unmatched: 8. There are 16 residues in the CDR3. The germline gives CDR1 MDHEN, CDR2 SYDVKM. This CDR3 reads CASYPPGLAGYNEQFF. As DNA, the CDR3 is TGTGCCAGCTACCCCCCGGGACTAGCGGGGTACAATGAGCAGTTCTTC.

The chain employs TRBV19 and TRBJ1-5, with D uncertain. The germline V gene encodes CDR1 LNHDA and CDR2 SQIVND (reference sequence). The V end lost 6 bases, the J end lost 4 bases, and 7 bases lay between the germline ends. The CDR3 is 12 amino acids. CDR3 residues: CASRSANQPQHF. The CDR3 nucleotides read TGTGCCAGTAGATCCGCTAATCAGCCCCAGCATTTT.

This chain joins TRBV6-5 and TRBJ2-1; TRBD1 might be the D (6 bases). Germline V gives CDR1 MNHEY, CDR2 SVGAGI. V dropped 8 bases and J dropped 4 bases, with 12 bases sitting between them. This CDR3 spans 13 amino acids. CDR3 DNA: TGTGCCAGCTCTACAGGGCCATACAATGAGCAGTTCTTC. Residues: CASSTGPYNEQFF.

CDR3 residues: CASSLVFEKEFF. The CDR3 DNA is TGTGCCAGCAGCTTGGTCTTTGAGAAGGAGTTCTTC. This rearrangement joins TRBV5-4 to TRBJ2-1; D call uncertain. The ends were cut back, 0 bases at V and 14 bases at J, with 12 bases in the middle. Germline assignment: CDR1 SGHNT and CDR2 YYREEE (reference sequence). The length of the CDR3 is 12 residues.

The genes are TRBV27 and TRBJ2-3; tentatively, D is TRBD1 (5 bases). Germline V CDR1 and CDR2: MNHEY, SMNVEV (reference sequence). V was trimmed by 3 bases and J by 2 bases, leaving 9 bases between them. The CDR3 runs 14 residues. The CDR3: CASSLGQFTDTQYF. CDR3 coding DNA: TGTGCCAGCAGTTTGGGGCAGTTCACAGATACGCAGTATTTT.